One and the same sample provided the 6 T cell receptor beta chains below, sequenced in a study of OX40 agonist ivuxolimab in advanced cancers. Only in-frame clones appear in the TCRdb table, and some are missing; sequencing was by immunoSEQ multiplex PCR. This sample has 20,000 to 30,000 clones, with around three quarters found just once. Source: CD4+ or CD8+ T cells sorted from blood, taken in a trial of the OX40 agonist ivuxolimab. Every receptor here comes from an adult with an advanced solid tumor such as melanoma, head and neck, liver or kidney cancer.

With respect to this clone: An end of the junction differs from the germline gene, which may be a read error. V gene TRBV5-1 combines with J gene TRBJ1-1; 7 nucleotides agree with TRBD1. Per the germline V gene, CDR1 is SGHRS and CDR2 is YFSETQ. This CDR3 has 14 residues. CDR3 nucleotides: TGTGCCAGCAGCCTAAACAGGGGCAGGGCTGAAGCTTTCTTT. Translating it yields CASSLNRGRAEAFF.

The chain couples TRBV2 to TRBJ1-4, with D possibly matching TRBD1 (6 bases). Trimming removed 6 bases from V and 3 bases from J, with 11 bases in between. CDR1 and CDR2 (germline): SNHLY, FYNNEI. The CDR3 contains 14 residues. CDR3 sequence (DNA): TGTGCCAGCAGGAGACAGGCCCCTAATGAAAAACTGTTTTTT. This translates into CASRRQAPNEKLFF.

Only a few counts were recorded for this clone. The genes are TRBV5-1 and TRBJ1-5, with TRBD1 matching over 9 bases. J gave up 3 bases and V 0 bases, and 4 bases lay outside the gene matches. The CDR3 sequence is 16 residues long. The germline V gene encodes CDR1 SGHRS and CDR2 YFSETQ. Here the CDR3 reads CASSLEGTGNNQPQHF. The CDR3 coding sequence is TGCGCCAGCAGCTTGGAGGGGACAGGGAACAATCAGCCCCAGCATTTT.

This clone has just a few counts. The genes are TRBV5-1 and TRBJ1-2, with TRBD1 matching over 11 bases. Losses at the gene ends were 4 bases for V and 8 bases for J; bases not matched to a gene: 13. This CDR3 region has 16 residues. CDR1 and CDR2 (germline): SGHRS, YFSETQ. The CDR3 nucleotides read TGCGCCAGCAGCCGCACAATTCCGGGACAGGGGGTCGGCTACACCTTC. It encodes CASSRTIPGQGVGYTF.

CDR3 nucleotides: TGTGCCAGCTCGCTGTCCTCAATCACTGAAGCTTTCTTT. It is translated as CASSLSSITEAFF. The genes are TRBV18 and TRBJ1-1; D is uncertain. V was clipped by 6 bases and J by 4 bases, with 12 bases between them. Germline V gives CDR1 KGHSH, CDR2 LQKENI. The CDR3 is 13 amino acids.

This sequence joins TRBV28 and TRBJ2-3; 9 bases align to TRBD1. The trim removed 5 bases at V and 9 bases at J, leaving 9 bases unmatched. Germline CDR1 and CDR2: MDHEN and SYDVKM. The CDR3 has 14 residues. The CDR3: CASSPIRDRETQYF. As DNA, the CDR3 is TGTGCCAGCAGTCCCATCCGGGACAGGGAGACGCAGTATTTT.